This record looks at one T cell receptor beta chain sequence and its context. What it recognizes is unknown. Profiled with immunoSEQ multiplex PCR; TCRdb holds only in-frame clones, not every one. The repertoire holds some 150,000 clones, with over 75% as singletons. The sample is drawn from a study of T cell responses to AZD1222 COVID-19 vaccine. General study results and limits: Donor demographics were predominantly white British with a female majority; clonal diversity may be underestimated.

The CDR3 spans 16 residues. Trimming removed 4 bases from V and 1 base from J, with 19 bases in between. Germline CDR1 reads SQVTM; CDR2 reads ANQGSEA. This chain uses TRBV29-1 with TRBJ2-5; D uncertain. The sequenced sample was peripheral blood, obtained 28 days after the second AZD1222 dose. This TCR derives from an adult who received the AZD1222 COVID-19 vaccine. DNA of the CDR3: TGCAGCGTTGGATGGTTCGAATGGGCCAGCCAAGAGACCCAGTACTTC. Protein product: CSVGWFEWASQETQYF.